Included here is one T cell receptor (beta chain) sequence, with context. V lost 5 bases, J lost 2 bases, and 3 bases stayed unmatched. CDR1 is LNHDA, CDR2 SQIVND, per germline (reference sequence). This CDR3 region has 13 residues. These data come from a study of blood T cell repertoires in COVID-19. Study-level information: Nucleic acid was either cDNA or gDNA, and it came from T cells, B-cell-depleted T cells, or PBMCs.

The assay was immunoSEQ multiplex PCR, and TCRdb's table has in-frame clones only and misses some. The table has under 30,000 clones, more than 85% seen once. The TCR was taken from a human donor in a cohort sampled during active COVID-19. The donor label of this sample is uncertain. The sequencing input was peripheral blood. The gene calls are TRBV19 and TRBJ2-7, with 7 positions matching TRBD1. CDR3 amino acids: CASSGDSTYEQYF. The CDR3 DNA sequence: TGTGCCAGTAGTGGGGACAGCACCTACGAGCAGTACTTC.